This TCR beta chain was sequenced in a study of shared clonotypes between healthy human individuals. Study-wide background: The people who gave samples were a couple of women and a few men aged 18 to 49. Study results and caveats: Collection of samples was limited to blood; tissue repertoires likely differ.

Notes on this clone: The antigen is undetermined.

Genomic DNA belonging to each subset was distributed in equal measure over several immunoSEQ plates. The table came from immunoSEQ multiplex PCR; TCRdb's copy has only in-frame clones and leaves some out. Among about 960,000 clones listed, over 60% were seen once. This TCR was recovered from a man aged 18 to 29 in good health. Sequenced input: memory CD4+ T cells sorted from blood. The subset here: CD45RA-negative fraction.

CDR3 amino acids: CASSLGGDDFYEQYF. The CDR3 DNA follows: TGCGCCAGCAGCCTGGGGGGGGACGATTTCTACGAGCAGTACTTC. V gene TRBV4-1 combines with J gene TRBJ2-7, with 7 bases fitting TRBD2. Trimming removed 4 bases from V and 3 bases from J; junction bases left unmatched: 9. Germline CDR1 MGHRA, CDR2 YSYEKL. This CDR3 contains 15 residues.